This TCR beta chain was sequenced for a study of tumour-infiltrating T cells in Burkitt lymphoma. The assay was immunoSEQ multiplex PCR, and TCRdb's table has in-frame clones only and misses some. The sample consists of under 2,000 clones, 17% of them appearing once. This CDR3 region has 17 residues. After removal of 2 bases from V and 6 bases from J, the junction contained 14 bases not matched to a gene. Germline assignment: CDR1 GTSNPN and CDR2 SVGIG (reference sequence). J is TRBJ2-3 and V is TRBV30, with 10 nucleotides matching TRBD2. The TCR comes from a human donor with diffuse large B-cell lymphoma. The specimen was tumor tissue. The CDR3 protein is CAWSPTWSGGAEDTQYF. The CDR3 DNA sequence: TGTGCCTGGAGTCCGACTTGGAGCGGGGGGGCAGAGGATACGCAGTATTTT.